What follows is one T cell receptor beta chain and its context. Its specificity is not known. Some clones are missing from TCRdb's copy, which holds only in-frame ones; the method was immunoSEQ multiplex PCR. This sample carries 100,000 to 150,000 clones, roughly 89% of them seen once, and the ten largest clones take more than 1.5%. This CDR3 spans 15 amino acids. The J segment lost 6 bases and the V segment lost 1 base, leaving 5 bases of the junction unmatched. Germline V gives CDR1 MGHRA, CDR2 YSYEKL. Donors came from a validation cohort of some 110 subjects, distinct from the first 666-subject cohort. This sample was included in a study of cytomegalovirus exposure and HLA in healthy donors. Study at large: The 120 or so validation repertoires used a platform that matched the one used for the 500 to 700 first-cohort repertoires, as a later analysis reported.

General study results and limits: Associated with cytomegalovirus, according to the listing, were some 180 TCR beta chains.

The sequence was obtained from a woman younger than 30 in good health and CMV-seronegative. The chain combines TRBV4-1 with TRBJ2-1, with 8 bases identical to TRBD2. The material sequenced was PBMCs. In nucleotides, the CDR3 is TGCGCCAGCAGCCAAGTCCTACGGGGGGGCAATGAGCAGTTCTTC. Translation gives CASSQVLRGGNEQFF.